The 8 T cell receptor beta chains below come from one sample, sequenced in a study of blood T cell repertoires in COVID-19. Profiling relied on immunoSEQ multiplex PCR, and the TCRdb table lists in-frame clones only, not all of them. The data show approximately 74,000 clones, roughly 87% seen once. Input material: peripheral blood. The receptor set was obtained from a man between 65 and 80 years old with acute or convalescent COVID-19.

This rearrangement joins TRBV27 to TRBJ2-3, with D possibly matching TRBD1 (7 bases). Trimming cost V 4 bases and J 5 bases, with 16 bases left between them. There are 15 residues in the CDR3. Germline V lookup: CDR1 MNHEY, CDR2 SMNVEV (reference sequence). CDR3 sequence: CASSSEGAGGDTQYF. In nucleotides, the CDR3 is TGTGCCAGCAGTTCTGAGGGGGCCGGGGGAGATACGCAGTATTTT.

V gene TRBV7-2 combines with J gene TRBJ2-5, with 7 bases lining up with TRBD1. This CDR3 contains 15 residues. V was pared by 4 bases and J by 2 bases, with 7 bases of the junction left unmatched. Germline CDR1 SGHTA, CDR2 FQGNSA. The CDR3 region has the DNA TGTGCCAGCAGCTCCGGACAGGTTCTACAAGAGACCCAGTACTTC. This translates into CASSSGQVLQETQYF.

The chain links TRBV5-1 to TRBJ2-1; the match to TRBD1 covers 8 bases. The CDR3 extends over 15 amino acids. V lost 3 bases, J lost 2 bases, and 4 bases stayed unmatched. Germline V gene sequence: CDR1 SGHRS, CDR2 YFSETQ. CDR3 protein: CASSSGQGAYNEQFF. DNA for the CDR3: TGCGCCAGCAGCTCTGGACAGGGAGCCTACAATGAGCAGTTCTTC.

The chain is built from TRBV3-1 (or the pseudogene TRBV3-2) and TRBJ2-7, with 8 bases lining up with TRBD1. Germline CDR1 and CDR2: LGHDT and YNNKEL (reference sequence). The CDR3 loop spans 14 amino acids. With V trimmed by 4 bases and J by 4 bases, 6 bases remained unmatched. CDR3: CASSPRDRYYEQYF. As DNA, the CDR3 is TGTGCCAGCAGCCCCCGGGACAGGTATTACGAGCAGTACTTC.

The chain uses TRBV7-2 and TRBJ2-7, with a possible D match to TRBD2 (6 bases). Germline V gene data show CDR1 as SGHTA and CDR2 as FQGNSA. V was pared by 1 base and J by 0 bases, with 19 bases between. The CDR3 runs 18 residues. CDR3 region: CASSLVGAVSGISYEQYF. CDR3 bases: TGTGCCAGCAGCTTAGTAGGGGCGGTTAGCGGAATCTCCTACGAGCAGTACTTC. The whole variable domain, filled in from reference TRBV7-2 and TRBJ2-7, reads GAGVSQSPSNKVTEKGKDVELRCDPISGHTALYWYRQSLGQGLEFLIYFQGNSAPDKSGLPSDRFSAERTGGSVSTLTIQRTQQEDSAVYLCASSLVGAVSGISYEQYFGPGTRLTVT.

J is TRBJ1-1 and V is TRBV6-5, with D possibly TRBD1 on 5 matching bases. V was shortened by 4 bases and J by 6 bases, with 15 bases between the two germline ends. Germline V CDR1 and CDR2: MNHEY, SVGAGI. This CDR3 region has 14 residues. The CDR3 coding sequence is TGTGCCAGCAGTTCACGGGGGGAGAAGGCTGAAGCTTTCTTT. Translation gives CASSSRGEKAEAFF.

The DNA for the CDR3 is TGCGCCAGCCGAGATTCTGGGGCCAACGTCCTGACTTTC. Protein product: CASRDSGANVLTF. This chain connects TRBV10-2 to TRBJ2-6, with D unclear. Trimming took 8 bases from V and 1 from J, leaving 6 bases between them. CDR3 length: 13 residues. Germline lookup yields CDR1 WSHSY and CDR2 SAAADI.

V is TRBV5-6 and J is TRBJ1-2; 9 bases match TRBD1. The germline V gene encodes CDR1 SGHDT and CDR2 YYEEEE. This CDR3 is built from 16 residues. J was trimmed by 8 bases and V by 5 bases; bases with no gene match: 16. This CDR3 reads CASRMLPGQGESGYTF. CDR3 nucleotide sequence: TGTGCCAGCAGGATGCTCCCGGGACAGGGTGAGAGCGGCTACACCTTC.